This T cell receptor beta chain was identified during a study of low-dose radiotherapy and immunotherapy resistance in tumors. Study in general: The regimen for patients comprised intravenous nivolumab 240 mg every two weeks plus intravenous ipilimumab 1 mg/kg every six weeks. Intravenous cyclophosphamide 200 mg/m2 was given every two weeks, one day before radiation and immunotherapy.

Covering alpha and beta chains, TRAV- and TRBV-specific primers were used for the first-strand cDNA. Amplification of TCRs used a constant-region primer and V-primer adapter for 15 to 25 PCR cycles. TCRdb reprocessed the reads via MiXCR and lists one record per CDR3 protein. This table has approximately 42,000 distinct CDR3 sequences, around 25% appearing once. The time point denotes: after trial treatment. As to treatment: LDRT plus nivolumab, ipilimumab, low-dose cyclophosphamide and aspirin (RACIN trial). Every donor's regimen consisted of nivolumab, ipilimumab, aspirin, low-dose cyclophosphamide and low-dose radiotherapy. This clonotype has ten or more counts. This CDR3 contains 15 residues. The ends were cut back, 4 bases at V and 1 base at J, with 13 bases in the middle. Per germline, CDR1 SGHRS and CDR2 YFSETQ.

This specimen consisted of PBMCs, obtained after low-dose radiotherapy plus immunotherapy. The receptor was derived from a male donor with prostate cancer. The rearrangement uses TRBV5-1 and TRBJ2-3, with D perhaps matching TRBD1 or TRBD2 (5 bases each). DNA for the CDR3: TGCGCCAGCAGCCGGACGAGAGGGGGCACAGATACGCAGTATTTT. It translates to CASSRTRGGTDTQYF.